Listed here is a single TCR beta chain. Its antigen specificity is not known. No qualities accompany the bases; no much larger clone lies one base away. The treatment or condition label, read with the paper, signifies: in vitro stimulation with specific CMV peptide epitopes to enrich CMV-specific T cells. This specimen comes from a study of T cell repertoires in cytomegalovirus infection (dated by TCRdb to the late 2010s). Background on the whole study: The peptide stimulations were aimed at well-studied HLA-B-restricted epitopes as well as recently identified HLA-C-restricted CMV epitopes, whose presentation resists viral immunomodulation. Donor HLA type was relevant to the analysis, as public TCR beta signatures indicated carriage of CMV infection together with the matching HLA type.

The sample was run on an Illumina HiSeq 1500. TCRdb trimmed the raw reads at Q25, called clones with MiXCR and kept productive beta chains. One record per CDR3 amino acid sequence lists the most common genes and DNA. Across this sample there are around 310,000 distinct CDR3 sequences, with approximately 32% seen only once. Of the sample, 20% is held by the ten largest clones. Looking up the germline V gene yields CDR1 MDHEN and CDR2 SYDVKM. The germline V end is reduced by 5 bases and the J end by 7 bases; junction bases left unmatched: 11. Counted from cysteine to phenylalanine, this CDR3 has 15 amino acids. The sequence is cut down to CDR3 DNA, 45 bases in frame from base 1. Results the study describes overall, beyond this receptor: Carriers of CMV infection plus the relevant HLA type were discriminated by the cumulative frequency of public TCR beta family members in the study cohort and in an independent roughly 370-donor cohort. The ex vivo response was dominated by HLA-C-restricted CMV-specific TCR beta clonotypes, which also provided the single most frequent clonotype in two of eight donors.

The V and J segments used are TRBV28 and TRBJ2-1, and 7 junction bases match TRBD2. The source of this sequence is a human donor in good health (CMV status not recorded). Some clones in this sample may be carry-over from other donors' samples. Sequenced here: cultured PBMCs, sampled from culture after CMV antigen stimulation. CDR3 loop: CASSLRGGSSNEQFF. The bases read TGTGCCAGCAGTCTGAGGGGCGGGAGTAGTAATGAGCAGTTCTTC.